This TCR beta chain emerged from a study of response to subunit inactivated influenza vaccine. Germline CDR1 SGHRS, CDR2 YFSETQ. V lost 0 bases and J lost 3; bases outside the gene matches: 7. The CDR3 loop spans 17 amino acids. The table lists this clonotype with a few counts. TCRdb re-called the RT-PCR reads through MiXCR, storing one row per CDR3 protein. The sample lists about 540,000 distinct CDR3 sequences; 20% to 25% were seen once. This sample also appeared in a second study, on T cells expressing NK-cell markers. Per that paper: A 5'RACE template switching approach incorporating UMIs was used to make TCR beta cDNA. HCMV specificity was not established for the expanded NKG2C+ T cell clones.

The material sequenced was CD4+ T cells sorted from PBMCs, taken less than 13 days after vaccination. The chain couples TRBV5-1 to TRBJ2-3, with 10 bases lining up with TRBD2. The TCR originated in a man aged 45-65 years who received an inactivated influenza vaccine. The CDR3 reads CASSLVPGLAQTDTQYF. The CDR3 coding sequence is TGCGCCAGCAGCTTGGTCCCGGGACTAGCGCAGACAGATACGCAGTATTTT.